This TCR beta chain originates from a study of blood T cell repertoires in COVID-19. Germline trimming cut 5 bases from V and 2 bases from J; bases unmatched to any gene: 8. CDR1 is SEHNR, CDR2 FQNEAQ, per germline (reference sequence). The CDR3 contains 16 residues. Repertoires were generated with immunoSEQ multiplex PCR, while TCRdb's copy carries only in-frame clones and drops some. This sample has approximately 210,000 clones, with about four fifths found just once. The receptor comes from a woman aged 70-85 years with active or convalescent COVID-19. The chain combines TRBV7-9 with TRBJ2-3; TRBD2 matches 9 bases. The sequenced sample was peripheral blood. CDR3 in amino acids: CASSTPTSGNTDTQYF. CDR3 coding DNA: TGTGCCAGCAGCACCCCGACTAGCGGAAACACAGATACGCAGTATTTT.